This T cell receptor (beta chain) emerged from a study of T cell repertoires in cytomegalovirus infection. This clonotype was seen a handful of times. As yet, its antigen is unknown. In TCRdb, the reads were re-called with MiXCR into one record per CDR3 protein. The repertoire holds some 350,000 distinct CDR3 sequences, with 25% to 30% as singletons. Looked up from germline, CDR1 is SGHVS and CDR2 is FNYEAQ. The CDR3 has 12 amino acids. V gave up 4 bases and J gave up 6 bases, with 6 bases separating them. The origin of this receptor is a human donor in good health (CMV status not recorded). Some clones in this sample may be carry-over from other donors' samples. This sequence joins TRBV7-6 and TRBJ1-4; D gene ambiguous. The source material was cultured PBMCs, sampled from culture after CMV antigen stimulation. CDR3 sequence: CASSYQDEKLFF. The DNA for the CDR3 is TGTGCCAGCAGCTACCAGGATGAAAAACTGTTTTTT.